The entry below describes one T cell receptor (beta chain). The data derive from a study of identical twins. Germline V gives CDR1 DFQATT, CDR2 SNEGSKA (reference sequence). V was cut by 6 bases and J by 2 bases, with 6 bases left in between. There are 11 residues in the CDR3. Using its own MiXCR run on the 5' RACE reads, TCRdb lists one record per CDR3 protein. This table holds about 220,000 distinct CDR3 sequences, around 8.1% found once. These data were also reused for a study on yellow fever vaccine responses in identical twins.

Sample: memory (CD45RO+) T cells sorted from blood. The TCR originated in a woman aged 18-35 years in good health. The chain carries TRBV20-1 and TRBJ2-3; D not certain. Here the CDR3 DNA reads TGCAGTGCGCCGCTCACAGATACGCAGTATTTT. Translation: CSAPLTDTQYF.